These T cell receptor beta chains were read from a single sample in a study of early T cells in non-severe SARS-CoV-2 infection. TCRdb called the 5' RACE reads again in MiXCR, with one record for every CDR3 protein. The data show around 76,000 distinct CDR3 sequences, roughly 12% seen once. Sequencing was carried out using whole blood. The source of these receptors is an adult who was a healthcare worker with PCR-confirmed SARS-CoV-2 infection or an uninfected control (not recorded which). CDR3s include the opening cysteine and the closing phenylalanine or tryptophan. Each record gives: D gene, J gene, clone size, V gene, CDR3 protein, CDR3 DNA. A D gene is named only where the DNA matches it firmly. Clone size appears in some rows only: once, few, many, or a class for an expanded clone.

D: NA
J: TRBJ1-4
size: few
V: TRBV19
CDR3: CASRRSLNEKLFF
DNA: TGTGCCAGTCGACGGAGCCTTAATGAAAAACTGTTTTTT

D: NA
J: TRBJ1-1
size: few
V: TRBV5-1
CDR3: CASSLSYGAPNTEAFF
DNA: TGCGCCAGCAGCTTGAGTTACGGGGCCCCGAACACTGAAGCTTTCTTT

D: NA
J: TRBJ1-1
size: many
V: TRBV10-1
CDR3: CASSPAGNTEAFF
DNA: TGCGCCAGCAGTCCCGCCGGGAACACTGAAGCTTTCTTT

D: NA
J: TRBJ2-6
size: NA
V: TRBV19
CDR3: CASSIGGRSGANVLTF
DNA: TGTGCCAGTAGTATAGGAGGACGGTCTGGGGCCAACGTCCTGACTTTC

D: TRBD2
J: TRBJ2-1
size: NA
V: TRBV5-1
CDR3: CASSWLTSGGAPPYNEQFF
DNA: TGCGCCAGCAGCTGGTTAACTAGCGGGGGGGCACCACCCTACAATGAGCAGTTCTTC

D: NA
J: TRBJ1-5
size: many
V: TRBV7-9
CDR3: CASSLSQGSNQPQHF
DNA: TGTGCCAGCAGCTTATCCCAGGGGAGCAATCAGCCCCAGCATTTT

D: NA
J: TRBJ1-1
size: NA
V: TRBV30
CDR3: CAWSYGPNTEAFF
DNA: TGTGCCTGGAGCTACGGGCCGAACACTGAAGCTTTCTTT

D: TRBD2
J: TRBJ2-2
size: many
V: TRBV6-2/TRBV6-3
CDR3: CASSHGSSGGLETGELFF
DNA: TGTGCCAGCAGTCACGGGTCTAGCGGGGGGCTAGAGACCGGGGAGCTGTTTTTT

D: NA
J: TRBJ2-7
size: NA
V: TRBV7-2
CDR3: CASGTGVFYEQYF
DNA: TGTGCCAGCGGTACGGGGGTCTTCTACGAGCAGTACTTC

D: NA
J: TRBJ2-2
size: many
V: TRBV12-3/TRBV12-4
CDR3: CASSLQGPNTGELFF
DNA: TGTGCCAGCAGTTTACAGGGGCCTAACACCGGGGAGCTGTTTTTT

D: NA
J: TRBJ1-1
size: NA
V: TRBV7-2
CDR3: CASSLGGDGTEAFF
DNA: TGTGCCAGCAGCTTAGGGGGGGACGGGACTGAAGCTTTCTTT